The 29 T cell receptor beta chains below come from one sample, sequenced in a study of control samples from healthy donors and cancer patients. Profiled with immunoSEQ multiplex PCR; TCRdb holds only in-frame clones, not every one. The table records 20,000 to 25,000 clones, around nine tenths of them present only once. Specimen: PBMCs. These receptors all stem from a woman aged 55-75 years with head and neck cancer.

The V call is TRBV19, the J call TRBJ2-7; 7 bases map to TRBD2. The CDR3 is made up of 15 amino acids. Germline lookup yields CDR1 LNHDA and CDR2 SQIVND (reference sequence). The V segment lost 6 bases and the J segment 3 bases; nucleotides outside the gene matches: 11. CDR3 nucleotides: TGTGCCAGTAGAATGCGGGGGACCGGCCACTACGAGCAGTACTTC. The encoded protein is CASRMRGTGHYEQYF.

The rearrangement uses TRBV6-6 and TRBJ2-1; a weak D match, TRBD2 (6 bases). The CDR3 loop spans 14 amino acids. CDR1 and CDR2 (germline): MNHNY, SVGAGI (reference sequence). V gave up 0 bases and J gave up 8 bases, with 11 bases separating them. CDR3 sequence: CASSYSAGPYEQFF. CDR3 coding DNA: TGTGCCAGCAGTTACTCGGCGGGACCTTATGAGCAGTTCTTC.

This clone was detected once. V gene TRBV5-1 combines with J gene TRBJ2-5; weak D call: TRBD2 (6 bases). Germline V gene data show CDR1 as SGHRS and CDR2 as YFSETQ. Deletions cut 4 bases from V and 3 bases from J, with 13 bases between. The CDR3 is 14 residues long. The CDR3, as DNA: TGCGCCAGCAGCCCCCAGGGAGGAAAAGAGACCCAGTACTTC. Translation: CASSPQGGKETQYF. Supplemented by reference TRBV5-1 and TRBJ2-5, the full variable domain reads KAGVTQTPRYLIKTRGQQVTLSCSPISGHRSVSWYQQTPGQGLQFLFEYFSETQRNKGNFPGRFSGRQFSNSRSEMNVSTLELGDSALYLCASSPQGGKETQYFGPGTRLLVL.

V and J are TRBV6-6 and TRBJ1-5; D might be TRBD1 (6 bases). The CDR3 consists of 14 residues. Trimming shortened V by 2 bases and J by 7 bases, and 12 bases separated the two germline ends. Germline-derived CDR1 and CDR2 are MNHNY and SVGAGI (reference sequence). CDR3 sequence (DNA): TGTGCCAGCAGTTACGGACAGCTCGGGCAGCCCCAGCATTTT. It specifies CASSYGQLGQPQHF.

The V gene is TRBV18, the J gene TRBJ2-1; D is uncertain. Germline V gene lookup returns CDR1 KGHSH and CDR2 LQKENI. The CDR3 covers 17 residues. Trimming took off 3 bases at V and 2 bases at J, with 17 bases between the two ends. The CDR3 here is CASSPPTATRTYNEQFF. DNA for the CDR3: TGTGCCAGCTCACCCCCAACGGCTACCCGCACCTACAATGAGCAGTTCTTC.

The chain links TRBV24-1 to TRBJ2-1; D might be TRBD1 (5 bases). The V end lost 5 bases, the J end lost 0 bases, and 19 bases lay between the germline ends. The CDR3 runs to 18 residues. In germline, CDR1 is KGHDR, CDR2 SFDVKD. The CDR3 DNA follows: TGTGCCACCAGTGTTGACAATAAGGGGCCCAGCTCCTACAATGAGCAGTTCTTC. Its protein product is CATSVDNKGPSSYNEQFF.

The chain recombines TRBV27 with TRBJ1-1; D possibly corresponds to TRBD1 (6 bases). CDR3 size: 17 residues. Per germline, CDR1 MNHEY and CDR2 SMNVEV (reference sequence). The V gene lost 4 bases and the J gene lost 1 base, with 19 bases spanning the gap. CDR3 nucleotide sequence: TGTGCCAGCAGTTCCCACCGGGGGGGCTGGAGGAACACTGAAGCTTTCTTT. It codes for CASSSHRGGWRNTEAFF.

This clone was observed a handful of times. This chain connects TRBV7-6 to TRBJ2-1; possibly TRBD2 for D (7 bases). The CDR3 has 20 amino acids. V lost 4 bases to trimming and J lost 0 bases, with 25 bases between them. Germline loops: CDR1 SGHVS, CDR2 FNYEAQ. In DNA, the CDR3 is TGTGCCAGCAGCTCCCAGGGGAGGGGGGCGCCACCCAGCTCCTACAATGAGCAGTTCTTC. Translated: CASSSQGRGAPPSSYNEQFF.

The gene calls are TRBV2 and TRBJ1-6; D remains ambiguous. Trimming took off 4 bases at V and 7 bases at J, with 11 bases between the two ends. The CDR3 runs 14 residues. CDR1 is SNHLY, CDR2 FYNNEI, per germline. The CDR3 reads CASSALQTNSPLHF. The CDR3 DNA follows: TGTGCCAGCAGTGCACTACAGACCAATTCACCCCTCCACTTT.

This clone appeared once. V is TRBV19 and J is TRBJ1-1; TRBD1 might be the D (5 bases). CDR1 is LNHDA and CDR2 is SQIVND in the germline V gene (reference sequence). This CDR3 is 14 amino acids long. With 5 bases removed from V and 4 bases from J, the gap between germline ends came to 14 bases. The DNA for the CDR3 is TGTGCCAGTAGTCCCTTTGGGCAGGGCACTGAAGCTTTCTTT. Protein: CASSPFGQGTEAFF. Combining the CDR3 with reference TRBV19 and TRBJ1-1 gives the whole variable domain DGGITQSPKYLFRKEGQNVTLSCEQNLNHDAMYWYRQDPGQGLRLIYYSQIVNDFQKGDIAEGYSVSREKKESFPLTVTSAQKNPTAFYLCASSPFGQGTEAFFGQGTRLTVV.

V is TRBV5-5 and J is TRBJ1-1; 9 positions match TRBD1. The CDR3 covers 15 residues. Germline V CDR1 and CDR2: SGHKS, YYEKEE (reference sequence). V shed 3 bases and J 5 bases; nucleotides not matched to a gene: 8. The CDR3 DNA is TGTGCCAGCAGCTGGTCGGACAGGGGAGGGACTGAAGCTTTCTTT. This encodes CASSWSDRGGTEAFF.

This sequence joins TRBV6-4 and TRBJ2-1; D possibly corresponds to TRBD1 (6 bases). Trimming took 5 bases from V and 5 from J, leaving 19 bases between them. This CDR3 has 16 amino acids. Looked up from germline, CDR1 is MRHNA and CDR2 is SNTAGT. Here the CDR3 reads CASSPTGTKADNEQFF. Here the CDR3 DNA reads TGTGCCAGCAGTCCCACCGGGACAAAGGCCGACAATGAGCAGTTCTTC.

V usage is TRBV28 and J usage is TRBJ2-7; 10 bases map to TRBD1. The CDR3 sequence is 17 residues long. With V trimmed by 6 bases and J by 2 bases, 13 bases remained unmatched. Germline V gives CDR1 MDHEN, CDR2 SYDVKM. CDR3: CASRKSTGTGAPYEQYF. The CDR3 DNA follows: TGTGCCAGCAGGAAATCAACCGGGACAGGGGCTCCCTACGAGCAGTACTTC.

J is TRBJ2-5 and V is TRBV11-2; possible D gene TRBD2, 6 bases. Germline-derived CDR1 and CDR2 are SGHAT and FQNNGV. The V end lost 4 bases, the J end lost 10 bases, and 10 bases lay between the germline ends. The CDR3 contains 11 residues. The CDR3 sequence: CASSSPGLQYF. CDR3 bases: TGTGCCAGCAGCTCACCGGGACTCCAGTACTTC. Supplemented by reference TRBV11-2 and TRBJ2-5, the full variable domain reads EAGVAQSPRYKIIEKRQSVAFWCNPISGHATLYWYQQILGQGPKLLIQFQNNGVVDDSQLPKDRFSAERLKGVDSTLKIQPAKLEDSAVYLCASSSPGLQYFGPGTRLLVL.

The gene calls are TRBV27 and TRBJ2-1; TRBD1 might be the D (6 bases). CDR1 MNHEY and CDR2 SMNVEV come from the germline V gene (reference sequence). This CDR3 is built from 15 residues. Trimming took off 2 bases at V and 4 bases at J, with 12 bases between the two ends. DNA of the CDR3: TGTGCCAGCAGTTTAGACCGACAGGAGTACAATGAGCAGTTCTTC. Translating it yields CASSLDRQEYNEQFF.

The CDR3 sequence: CASSLANGGQANSPLHF. As DNA, the CDR3 is TGTGCCAGCAGCTTAGCGAATGGGGGACAAGCCAATTCACCCCTCCACTTT. The chain uses TRBV7-9 and TRBJ1-6, with D perhaps matching TRBD1 (6 bases). The CDR3 consists of 17 residues. Germline CDR1 reads SEHNR; CDR2 reads FQNEAQ (reference sequence). V gave up 0 bases and J gave up 7 bases, with 16 bases separating them.

The chain employs TRBV18 and TRBJ2-7; maybe TRBD1 (5 bases). Deletions cut 3 bases from V and 5 bases from J, with 14 bases between. This CDR3 has 14 residues. Germline V gene lookup returns CDR1 KGHSH and CDR2 LQKENI. The CDR3 DNA sequence: TGTGCCAGCTCACCTGGGGCCAGTAGGGACGAGCAGTACTTC. Translated: CASSPGASRDEQYF.

The chain is built from TRBV7-2 and TRBJ2-7; TRBD2 matches 8 bases. With 5 bases clipped from V and 2 bases from J, the junction kept 5 bases outside the gene matches. The CDR3 totals 14 residues. The germline V gene has CDR1 SGHTA and CDR2 FQGNSA. CDR3 region: CASSPLAGTYEQYF. The DNA for the CDR3 is TGTGCCAGCAGCCCATTAGCGGGAACCTACGAGCAGTACTTC.

The genes are TRBV29-1 and TRBJ2-1; D is ambiguous. V lost 4 bases and J lost 1, with 11 bases in between. The CDR3 has 14 amino acids. Per germline, CDR1 SQVTM and CDR2 ANQGSEA. The CDR3 DNA is TGCAGCGTTGGTGTCGGGTCTTCCTACAATGAGCAGTTCTTC. Protein: CSVGVGSSYNEQFF.

The chain uses TRBV5-1 and TRBJ2-1; perhaps TRBD2 as D (7 bases). The CDR3 sequence is 16 residues long. Trimming took off 4 bases at V and 2 bases at J, with 16 bases between the two ends. Germline V gives CDR1 SGHRS, CDR2 YFSETQ. CDR3 sequence (DNA): TGCGCCAGCAGCCCGGGGACACTAGCGCCCTACAATGAGCAGTTCTTC. Protein: CASSPGTLAPYNEQFF.

V and J are TRBV24-1 and TRBJ2-1, with 8 bases that match TRBD1. V trimming: 4 bases; J trimming: 6 bases; junction bases outside the gene matches: 19. The CDR3 runs 19 residues. CDR1 is KGHDR, CDR2 SFDVKD, per germline. The CDR3 loop is CATSERTGQGVTLGNEQFF. The CDR3 DNA reads TGTGCCACCAGTGAAAGGACAGGGCAAGGAGTCACTTTGGGCAATGAGCAGTTCTTC.

Worth noting for this clone: The sample has other DNA sequences that encode this CDR3 too. The genes are TRBV27 and TRBJ2-3, with a tentative D call TRBD1 (7 bases). Per germline, CDR1 MNHEY and CDR2 SMNVEV (reference sequence). Trimming shortened V by 9 bases and J by 7 bases, and 29 bases separated the two germline ends. The CDR3 is 17 amino acids. CDR3 amino acids: CASSTDRVTSGSNTQYF. The CDR3, as DNA: TGTGCCAGTAGTACTGACAGGGTGACTAGTGGCTCCAATACGCAGTATTTT.

The rearrangement joins TRBV18 to TRBJ1-6, with 10 bases fitting TRBD1. The CDR3 is 19 residues long. Germline loops: CDR1 KGHSH, CDR2 LQKENI. V lost 1 base to trimming and J lost 8 bases; unmatched junction nucleotides: 14. The CDR3 nucleotides read TGTGCCAGCTCACCACGACCTTTGGCGGGACAGGGGACGCATTCACCCCTCCACTTT. Translating gives CASSPRPLAGQGTHSPLHF.

This clone was recorded only once. The V and J genes are TRBV12-3 or TRBV12-4 and TRBJ2-1; no reliable D call. The CDR3 runs to 11 residues. With 6 bases removed from V and 8 bases from J, the gap between germline ends came to 8 bases. The CDR3 DNA is TGTGCCAGCAGCCAATTGGATGAGCAGTTCTTC. It yields the protein CASSQLDEQFF.

V and J are TRBV7-9 and TRBJ1-1, with D possibly TRBD1 on 6 matching bases. CDR3 size: 17 residues. Germline CDR1 is SEHNR and CDR2 is FQNEAQ (reference sequence). V dropped 4 bases and J dropped 2 bases, with 20 bases sitting between them. In nucleotides, the CDR3 is TGTGCCAGCAGCTCAGGCGTTTTTACAGGGCCTAACACTGAAGCTTTCTTT. Protein sequence: CASSSGVFTGPNTEAFF.

This chain links TRBV7-9 with TRBJ2-7; TRBD1 matches 7 bases. Germline V CDR1 and CDR2: SEHNR, FQNEAQ (reference sequence). CDR3 length: 16 residues. V shed 0 bases and J 2 bases; nucleotides not matched to a gene: 7. CDR3 sequence (DNA): TGTGCCAGCAGCTTAGCAAGAGGACAGGCAGCCTACGAGCAGTACTTC. Translated, it gives CASSLARGQAAYEQYF.

The chain combines TRBV13 with TRBJ2-1; D is possibly TRBD2 (6 bases). This CDR3 has 13 residues. V shed 5 bases and J shed 5 bases, with 10 bases lying between them. The V gene's germline CDR1 is PRHDT and CDR2 FYEKMQ (reference sequence). The CDR3 nucleotides are TGTGCCAGCAGCACGACTAGGGACAATGAGCAGTTCTTC. Amino acids: CASSTTRDNEQFF.

The CDR3 nucleotides read TGTGCCAGCAGGGCAACTAGCGGGGAGGCCAATGAGCAGTTCTTC. As protein: CASRATSGEANEQFF. This sequence joins TRBV2 and TRBJ2-1, with 10 bases that match TRBD2. Germline V gene sequence: CDR1 SNHLY, CDR2 FYNNEI. With 6 bases clipped from V and 6 bases from J, the junction kept 8 bases outside the gene matches. The CDR3 runs to 15 residues.

This clone has more than one count but fewer than ten. V and J are TRBV9 and TRBJ2-1, with 12 bases aligning to TRBD2. Germline V gene sequence: CDR1 SGDLS, CDR2 YYNGEE. CDR3 length equals 15 residues. V lost 4 bases and J lost 9; bases outside the gene matches: 8. The CDR3 loop is CASSTRTSGKIEQFF. The CDR3 DNA reads TGTGCCAGCAGCACCCGGACTAGCGGGAAAATTGAGCAGTTCTTC.